The rows below give T cell receptor beta chains drawn from one sample of a study of blood T cell repertoires in COVID-19. The data were produced by immunoSEQ multiplex PCR, yet TCRdb's version contains in-frame clones alone and is incomplete. The sample comprises 43,000 or so clones, about 86% of which are singletons, and less than 7% rests with the top ten. Input material: peripheral blood. The receptors were gathered from a woman aged 80 or older with acute or convalescent COVID-19. Both conserved end residues are part of each CDR3. The order of the fields is V gene, J gene, CDR3 protein.

TRBV27	TRBJ1-2	CASSSTGALNYGYTF
TRBV7-9	TRBJ2-2	CASSHRLADGELFF
TRBV7-2	TRBJ2-5	CASSFSGGAETQYF
TRBV6-1	TRBJ1-2	CASSEALRGANYGYTF
TRBV6-1	TRBJ1-2	CASSEASGGDGYTF
TRBV2	TRBJ1-2	CASTLTGSYGYTF
TRBV19	TRBJ1-1	CATSMGQGGRSTEAFF
TRBV5-1	TRBJ2-7	CASSLAGGAAYEQYF
TRBV3-1/TRBV3-2	TRBJ1-6	CASSQDRVSSYNSPLHF
TRBV29-1	TRBJ2-2	CSGRTGAVAGELFF
TRBV19	TRBJ1-2	CASSTPHRGDYGYTF
TRBV5-1	TRBJ2-5	CASSPGLAGGSQETQYF
TRBV11-3	TRBJ2-1	CASSLDSQATYNEQFF
TRBV30	TRBJ1-5	CAWSGRYSNQPQHF
TRBV5-6	TRBJ1-2	CASTRDRGNSGYTF
TRBV19	TRBJ1-2	CASSPSGQGAFGYTF